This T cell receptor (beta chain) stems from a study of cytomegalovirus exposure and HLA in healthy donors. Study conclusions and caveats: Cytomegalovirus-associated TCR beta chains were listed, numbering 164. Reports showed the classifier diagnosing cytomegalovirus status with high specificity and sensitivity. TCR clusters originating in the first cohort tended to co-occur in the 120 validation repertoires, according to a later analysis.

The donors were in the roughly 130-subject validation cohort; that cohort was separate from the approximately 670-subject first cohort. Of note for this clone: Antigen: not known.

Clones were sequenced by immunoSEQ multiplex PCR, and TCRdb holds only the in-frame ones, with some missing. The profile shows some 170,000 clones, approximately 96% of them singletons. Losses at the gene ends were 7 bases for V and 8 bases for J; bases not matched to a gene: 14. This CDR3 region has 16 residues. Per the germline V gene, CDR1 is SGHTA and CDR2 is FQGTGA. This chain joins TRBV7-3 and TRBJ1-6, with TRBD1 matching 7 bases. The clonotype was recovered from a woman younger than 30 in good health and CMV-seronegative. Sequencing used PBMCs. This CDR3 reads CASNPRQGRVYSPLHF. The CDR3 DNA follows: TGTGCCAGCAACCCAAGACAGGGTCGTGTGTATTCACCCCTCCACTTT.